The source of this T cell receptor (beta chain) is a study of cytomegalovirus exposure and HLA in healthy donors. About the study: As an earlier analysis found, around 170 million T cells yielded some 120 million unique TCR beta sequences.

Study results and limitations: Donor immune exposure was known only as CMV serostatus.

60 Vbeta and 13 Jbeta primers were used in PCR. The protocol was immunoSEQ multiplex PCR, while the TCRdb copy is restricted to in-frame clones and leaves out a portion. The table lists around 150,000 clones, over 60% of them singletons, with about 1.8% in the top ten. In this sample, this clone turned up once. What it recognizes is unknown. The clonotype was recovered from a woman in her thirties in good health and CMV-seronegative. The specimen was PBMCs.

This CDR3 is CASSWGVAPGEAFF. As DNA, the CDR3 is TGTGCCAGCAGCTGGGGGGTAGCCCCGGGGGAAGCTTTCTTT. The chain is built from TRBV5-8 and TRBJ1-1, with a tentative D call TRBD1 (5 bases). From germline, CDR1 is SGHTS and CDR2 YDEGEE. The CDR3 sequence is 14 residues long. The V end was cut by 3 bases, the J end by 8 bases, with 17 bases between.